These T cell receptor beta chains were read from a single sample in a study of CD8+ T cells in alopecia areata. Here immunoSEQ multiplex PCR was the method, and the copy in TCRdb shows in-frame clones only, minus some. The repertoire has 80,000 to 100,000 clones, roughly 46% of them found once; the top ten carry about 17%. Sequenced material: CD8+ T cells sorted from blood, taken at week 24, from a patient treated with tofacitinib. Receptors were obtained from a human donor with alopecia areata. Each CDR3 is given with its conserved first and last residue. The D gene is left open where the match is weak. Not every row has a clone size; where given, it reads once, few, many or a size class.

v_call: TRBV27
d_call: NA
clone_size: NA
j_call: TRBJ2-1
cdr3_nt: TGTGCCAGCAGTTTTTCGGGCAATGAGCAGTTCTTC
cdr3_aa: CASSFSGNEQFF

v_call: TRBV6-5
d_call: NA
clone_size: NA
j_call: TRBJ2-5
cdr3_nt: TGTGCCAGCACAGGGTCCCAAGAGACCCAGTACTTC
cdr3_aa: CASTGSQETQYF

v_call: TRBV4-1
d_call: NA
clone_size: NA
j_call: TRBJ1-1
cdr3_nt: TGCGCCAGCAGCCCAGCCTCGCAGGCGGGGGCTGAAGCTTTCTTT
cdr3_aa: CASSPASQAGAEAFF

v_call: TRBV27
d_call: TRBD1
clone_size: NA
j_call: TRBJ2-3
cdr3_nt: TGTGCCAGCAGTTGGGGACAGGGGATGTCAGATACGCAGTATTTT
cdr3_aa: CASSWGQGMSDTQYF

v_call: TRBV4-2
d_call: TRBD1
clone_size: few
j_call: TRBJ1-2
cdr3_nt: TGTGCCAGCAGCCAAGATCCTGCGGGACAGGGAGGAGTAAACTATGGCTACACCTTC
cdr3_aa: CASSQDPAGQGGVNYGYTF

v_call: TRBV19
d_call: TRBD1
clone_size: few
j_call: TRBJ2-1
cdr3_nt: TGTGCCAGTAGGGAACAGGGGGCCGGTGAGCAGTTCTTC
cdr3_aa: CASREQGAGEQFF

v_call: TRBV6-6
d_call: NA
clone_size: NA
j_call: TRBJ2-3
cdr3_nt: TGTGCCAGCAGTCAATTAGAAGGGGATACGCAGTATTTT
cdr3_aa: CASSQLEGDTQYF

v_call: TRBV9
d_call: NA
clone_size: NA
j_call: TRBJ2-2
cdr3_nt: TGTGCCAGCAGCGATGAGATGGGTGGACGAGACACCGGGGAGCTGTTTTTT
cdr3_aa: CASSDEMGGRDTGELFF

v_call: TRBV4-1
d_call: TRBD2
clone_size: many
j_call: TRBJ2-1
cdr3_nt: TGCGCCAGCAGCCCTATAGCGGGGGCACTCTACAATGAGCAGTTCTTC
cdr3_aa: CASSPIAGALYNEQFF

v_call: TRBV7-2
d_call: NA
clone_size: few
j_call: TRBJ2-3
cdr3_nt: TGCGCCAGCAGCCAAGATAGTTCGGGAACGCAGTATTTT
cdr3_aa: CASSQDSSGTQYF

v_call: TRBV27
d_call: NA
clone_size: few
j_call: TRBJ2-7
cdr3_nt: TGTGCCAGCAGTCCGCGCAGGGGAAACTACGAGCAGTACTTC
cdr3_aa: CASSPRRGNYEQYF

v_call: TRBV5-1
d_call: NA
clone_size: NA
j_call: TRBJ2-1
cdr3_nt: TGCGCCAGCGCGGGGCCTCCCAATGAGCAGTTCTTC
cdr3_aa: CASAGPPNEQFF

v_call: TRBV5-6
d_call: NA
clone_size: few
j_call: TRBJ2-7
cdr3_nt: TGTGCCAGCAGCTTGGTGGACACACTCTCCTACGAGCAGTACTTC
cdr3_aa: CASSLVDTLSYEQYF

v_call: TRBV27
d_call: NA
clone_size: few
j_call: TRBJ1-5
cdr3_nt: TGTGCCAGCAGTTTAGGGCGGTATAGCAATCAGCCCCAGCATTTT
cdr3_aa: CASSLGRYSNQPQHF

v_call: TRBV6-5
d_call: NA
clone_size: NA
j_call: TRBJ2-1
cdr3_nt: TGTGCCAGCGGGGCAGAAACCTACAATGAGCAGTTCTTC
cdr3_aa: CASGAETYNEQFF

v_call: TRBV11-1
d_call: NA
clone_size: few
j_call: TRBJ2-6
cdr3_nt: TGTGCCAGCAGCCCCGGCCAGGCAGTAGGGGCCAACGTCCTGACTTTC
cdr3_aa: CASSPGQAVGANVLTF

v_call: TRBV4-3
d_call: NA
clone_size: many
j_call: TRBJ2-5
cdr3_nt: TGCGCCAGCAGCCAAGATCTGGGGGATTACCAGACCCAGTACTTC
cdr3_aa: CASSQDLGDYQTQYF

v_call: TRBV5-1
d_call: TRBD1
clone_size: few
j_call: TRBJ2-7
cdr3_nt: TGCGCCAGCAGCTTGTCGCCCGGGACAGGCTACGAGCAGTACTTC
cdr3_aa: CASSLSPGTGYEQYF

v_call: TRBV30
d_call: NA
clone_size: NA
j_call: TRBJ2-7
cdr3_nt: TGTGCCTGGGGTATGTCTGCCAGCTCCTACGAGCAGTACTTC
cdr3_aa: CAWGMSASSYEQYF

v_call: TRBV9
d_call: TRBD2
clone_size: few
j_call: TRBJ2-1
cdr3_nt: TGTGCCAGCAGCGCGTCGGGACTACCTTACAATGAGCAGTTCTTC
cdr3_aa: CASSASGLPYNEQFF

v_call: TRBV7-6
d_call: NA
clone_size: few
j_call: TRBJ1-1
cdr3_nt: TGTGCCAGCGGGGGAGTTGGCACTGAAGCTTTCTTT
cdr3_aa: CASGGVGTEAFF

v_call: TRBV27
d_call: NA
clone_size: few
j_call: TRBJ1-1
cdr3_nt: TGTGCCAGCAGTTTCGGTGCAGGCCCTGAAGCTTTCTTT
cdr3_aa: CASSFGAGPEAFF

v_call: TRBV11-2
d_call: TRBD1
clone_size: few
j_call: TRBJ2-4
cdr3_nt: TGTGCCAGCAGCCCGGGACAGGGGGCAACCAAAAACATTCAGTACTTC
cdr3_aa: CASSPGQGATKNIQYF

v_call: TRBV29-1
d_call: NA
clone_size: NA
j_call: TRBJ1-1
cdr3_nt: TGCAGCGGGGTGGAGGTCGGGAAAGCTTTCTTT
cdr3_aa: CSGVEVGKAFF

v_call: TRBV29-1
d_call: NA
clone_size: NA
j_call: TRBJ1-1
cdr3_nt: TGCAGCGTTCAGGGAGGAGCGAACACTGAAGCTTTCTTT
cdr3_aa: CSVQGGANTEAFF

v_call: TRBV9
d_call: TRBD1
clone_size: NA
j_call: TRBJ2-5
cdr3_nt: TGTGCCAGCAGTCCTACAGGGGGGACAACAGAGACCCAGTACTTC
cdr3_aa: CASSPTGGTTETQYF

v_call: TRBV7-7
d_call: NA
clone_size: few
j_call: TRBJ2-1
cdr3_nt: TGTGCCAGCAGCTTAACACAGGGTCCGGACTACAATGAGCAGTTCTTC
cdr3_aa: CASSLTQGPDYNEQFF

v_call: TRBV30
d_call: TRBD2
clone_size: NA
j_call: TRBJ2-3
cdr3_nt: TGTGCCTGGAGTGTAATAAGCGGGAGGGCCGCAGATACGCAGTATTTT
cdr3_aa: CAWSVISGRAADTQYF

v_call: TRBV13
d_call: NA
clone_size: few
j_call: TRBJ1-1
cdr3_nt: TGTGCCAGCACCGTGGGACGGACGAACACTGAAGCTTTCTTT
cdr3_aa: CASTVGRTNTEAFF

v_call: TRBV29-1
d_call: NA
clone_size: NA
j_call: TRBJ1-1
cdr3_nt: TGCAGCGCCGAGGTGGGGGGGCGCGGGACTGAAGCTTTCTTT
cdr3_aa: CSAEVGGRGTEAFF

v_call: TRBV29-1
d_call: NA
clone_size: few
j_call: TRBJ2-3
cdr3_nt: TGCAGCGTTGTCGTGCGGACCGCTGGCACAGATACGCAGTATTTT
cdr3_aa: CSVVVRTAGTDTQYF

v_call: TRBV5-1
d_call: NA
clone_size: medium-sized
j_call: TRBJ2-3
cdr3_nt: TGCGCCAGCAGCCCCTATGGGGGAACGCAGTATTTT
cdr3_aa: CASSPYGGTQYF

v_call: TRBV5-1
d_call: TRBD1
clone_size: NA
j_call: TRBJ2-1
cdr3_nt: TGCGCCAGCAGCTTCCGGGACAGGGGGATAGATGAGCAGTTCTTC
cdr3_aa: CASSFRDRGIDEQFF

v_call: TRBV7-2
d_call: TRBD2
clone_size: few
j_call: TRBJ2-1
cdr3_nt: TGTGCCAGCAGCTTAAATCCGGGAGGGCCCAACAATGAGCAGTTCTTC
cdr3_aa: CASSLNPGGPNNEQFF

v_call: TRBV5-1
d_call: NA
clone_size: NA
j_call: TRBJ2-7
cdr3_nt: TGCGCCAGCAGCTTGGGCGGGGTGCTCGACGAGCAGTACTTC
cdr3_aa: CASSLGGVLDEQYF

v_call: TRBV5-1
d_call: TRBD1
clone_size: few
j_call: TRBJ2-3
cdr3_nt: TGCGCCAGCAGCAAGCCAACAGGACAGGGGGATACGCAGTATTTT
cdr3_aa: CASSKPTGQGDTQYF

v_call: TRBV5-1
d_call: NA
clone_size: NA
j_call: TRBJ2-1
cdr3_nt: TGCGCCAGCAGCTTAGGGACGGGGAATGAGCAGTTCTTC
cdr3_aa: CASSLGTGNEQFF

v_call: TRBV5-6
d_call: NA
clone_size: NA
j_call: TRBJ1-5
cdr3_nt: TGTGCCAGCAGCATCTATAACCAGCCCCAGCATTTT
cdr3_aa: CASSIYNQPQHF

v_call: TRBV14
d_call: NA
clone_size: few
j_call: TRBJ2-3
cdr3_nt: TGTGCCAGCAGCTTAGCCAGCGGGCTTGATACGCAGTATTTT
cdr3_aa: CASSLASGLDTQYF

v_call: TRBV7-8
d_call: NA
clone_size: NA
j_call: TRBJ1-1
cdr3_nt: TGTGCCAGCAGCCCTACCGGTGGAGCCTCGGATGCTTTCTTT
cdr3_aa: CASSPTGGASDAFF

v_call: TRBV5-1
d_call: TRBD2
clone_size: few
j_call: TRBJ2-7
cdr3_nt: TGCGCCAGCAGCTTTAATCCCGCGGGAGTGCACGAGCAGTACTTC
cdr3_aa: CASSFNPAGVHEQYF

v_call: TRBV19
d_call: TRBD2
clone_size: NA
j_call: TRBJ2-1
cdr3_nt: TGTGCCAGTAGGGTAGGAGGACTAGCGGGTGTGAGGTCCTACAATGAGCAGTTCTTC
cdr3_aa: CASRVGGLAGVRSYNEQFF

v_call: TRBV30
d_call: TRBD2
clone_size: NA
j_call: TRBJ2-7
cdr3_nt: TGTGCCTGGAGTACCCCTCGGGAACGGGAGGGCCGGATTTACGTCCACGAGCAGTACTTC
cdr3_aa: CAWSTPREREGRIYVHEQYF

v_call: TRBV9
d_call: NA
clone_size: NA
j_call: TRBJ2-3
cdr3_nt: TGTGCCAGCAGCGCTTCCCTCTTGACAGCCTCTAGCACAGATACGCAGTATTTT
cdr3_aa: CASSASLLTASSTDTQYF

v_call: TRBV27
d_call: NA
clone_size: NA
j_call: TRBJ2-3
cdr3_nt: TGTGCCAGCAACCTCGGGGATACGCAGTATTTT
cdr3_aa: CASNLGDTQYF

v_call: TRBV4-1
d_call: NA
clone_size: few
j_call: TRBJ1-2
cdr3_nt: TGCGCCAGCAGCCAGGGGCCAGCTCGTAGCTATGGCTACACCTTC
cdr3_aa: CASSQGPARSYGYTF

v_call: TRBV2
d_call: TRBD2
clone_size: NA
j_call: TRBJ2-1
cdr3_nt: TGTGCCACCGGGCGACTAGCGCGGGATGAGCAGTTCTTC
cdr3_aa: CATGRLARDEQFF

v_call: TRBV6-6
d_call: NA
clone_size: few
j_call: TRBJ2-3
cdr3_nt: TGTGCCAGCAGCTTAGCCAGCGGGCTTGATACGCAGTATTTT
cdr3_aa: CASSLASGLDTQYF